This passage covers 18 T cell receptor beta chains from one sample sequenced in a study of shared clonotypes between healthy human individuals. The method was immunoSEQ multiplex PCR; TCRdb's version includes in-frame clones alone and lacks a portion of them. The table lists about 2.5 million clones, roughly 92% of them singletons. Sequencing input: naive CD4+ T cells from PBMCs. Subset: CD45RA+ positively selected. These receptors originate from a young man in good health. Some clones in this sample may be carry-over from other donors' samples.

The rearrangement joins TRBV6-5 to TRBJ1-3, with D possibly matching TRBD1 (5 bases). V lost 7 bases to trimming and J lost 1 base, with 8 bases between them. This CDR3 region has 13 residues. CDR1 is MNHEY, CDR2 SVGAGI, per germline. The CDR3 sequence is CASNGGSGNTIYF. CDR3 nucleotide sequence: TGTGCCAGCAACGGGGGTTCTGGAAACACCATATATTTT.

The rearrangement uses TRBV28 and TRBJ2-3; 9 bases agree with TRBD1. The germline V gene encodes CDR1 MDHEN and CDR2 SYDVKM. The V and J ends lost 6 bases and 5 bases, in that order; junction bases with no gene match: 6. The CDR3 has 14 residues. CDR3 sequence (DNA): TGTGCCAGCAGCTGGGACAGGGCAAGAGATACGCAGTATTTT. As protein: CASSWDRARDTQYF.

As concerns this clone: This sample includes further DNA sequences coding for the same CDR3. V is TRBV4-2 and J is TRBJ1-2; weak D call: TRBD1 (5 bases). The CDR3 extends over 15 amino acids. Germline V lookup: CDR1 LGHNA, CDR2 YNFKEQ. V was shortened by 0 bases and J by 4 bases, with 12 bases between the two germline ends. CDR3 in amino acids: CASSQEGTDPYGYTF. CDR3 in DNA: TGTGCCAGCAGCCAAGAAGGGACGGACCCCTATGGCTACACCTTC.

The rearrangement joins TRBV9 to TRBJ2-7; 9 positions match TRBD2. The J segment lost 3 bases and the V segment lost 3 bases, leaving 13 bases of the junction unmatched. Germline V gene sequence: CDR1 SGDLS, CDR2 YYNGEE. The CDR3 is 17 amino acids. Here the CDR3 DNA reads TGTGCCAGCAGCGCCGGGACTAGCTCTCATTCCCGCTACGAGCAGTACTTC. Translation: CASSAGTSSHSRYEQYF.

Of note for this clone: Distinct nucleotide sequences in the sample also encode this CDR3. V usage is TRBV15 and J usage is TRBJ2-1; D unclear. The CDR3 is 15 amino acids. Germline assignment: CDR1 LNHNV and CDR2 YYDKDF (reference sequence). V was trimmed by 1 base and J by 0 bases, leaving 7 bases between them. This chain's CDR3 is CATSRVGSSYNEQFF. As DNA, the CDR3 is TGTGCCACCAGCAGAGTGGGAAGCTCCTACAATGAGCAGTTCTTC.

J is TRBJ1-4 and V is TRBV25-1, with no clear D. Per the germline V gene, CDR1 is MGHDK and CDR2 is SYGVNS. Trimming removed 6 bases at V and 8 bases at J, with 13 bases between. This CDR3 contains 13 residues. CDR3 coding DNA: TGTGCCAGCAGCGGGGTTCGGTGGGAAAAACTGTTTTTT. Its translation is CASSGVRWEKLFF.

The rearrangement joins TRBV20-1 to TRBJ2-1; no clear D. Germline V gene data show CDR1 as DFQATT and CDR2 as SNEGSKA (reference sequence). The CDR3 loop spans 10 amino acids. Deletions cut 1 base from V and 16 bases from J, with 11 bases between. The CDR3 loop reads CSARAPNEFF. The CDR3 bases are TGCAGTGCTAGAGCCCCCAACGAATTCTTC.

This chain uses TRBV28 with TRBJ2-5; D possibly corresponds to TRBD2 (6 bases). V was clipped by 8 bases and J by 1 base, with 17 bases between them. This CDR3 spans 15 amino acids. Germline CDR1 reads MDHEN; CDR2 reads SYDVKM. The CDR3 DNA reads as TGTGCCAGCTACCAGCCGTCGGAGGGCCAAGAGACCCAGTACTTC. This translates into CASYQPSEGQETQYF.

This sequence joins TRBV5-1 and TRBJ1-4, with a possible D match to TRBD1 (5 bases). The CDR3 covers 15 residues. Per germline, CDR1 SGHRS and CDR2 YFSETQ. V was clipped by 4 bases and J by 8 bases, with 18 bases between them. CDR3 residues: CASSLTTGTPEKLFF. The CDR3 nucleotides read TGCGCCAGCAGCCTGACTACTGGGACTCCCGAAAAACTGTTTTTT. Combining the CDR3 with reference TRBV5-1 and TRBJ1-4 gives the whole variable domain KAGVTQTPRYLIKTRGQQVTLSCSPISGHRSVSWYQQTPGQGLQFLFEYFSETQRNKGNFPGRFSGRQFSNSRSEMNVSTLELGDSALYLCASSLTTGTPEKLFFGSGTQLSVL.

The CDR3 spells CASSLVGSGYTF. DNA for the CDR3: TGTGCCAGCAGCTTAGTTGGTTCTGGCTACACCTTC. J is TRBJ1-2 and V is TRBV11-2; D ambiguous. Germline CDR1 SGHAT, CDR2 FQNNGV. V lost 1 base and J lost 7, with 7 bases in between. The CDR3 extends over 12 amino acids.

This clone was seen only once. The chain links TRBV23-1 to TRBJ2-5, with D perhaps assigned TRBD1 or TRBD2 (5 bases each). TRBV23-1 is labeled an ORF, and its function is uncertain. Between the trimmed V and J ends, which lost 6 bases and 3 bases, there was a span of 17 bases. The CDR3 loop spans 15 amino acids. The chain's CDR3 is CASSHIGDAKETQYF. For the CDR3, the DNA is TGCGCCAGCAGCCATATCGGGGACGCAAAAGAGACCCAGTACTTC.

This clone was found once. The V and J genes are TRBV5-1 and TRBJ2-5; maybe TRBD2 (6 bases). Trimming took 3 bases from V and 5 from J, leaving 17 bases between them. The CDR3 is made up of 15 amino acids. Germline V gene sequence: CDR1 SGHRS, CDR2 YFSETQ. The CDR3 reads CASSYMGGVWETQYF. Here the CDR3 DNA reads TGCGCCAGCAGCTATATGGGGGGAGTGTGGGAGACCCAGTACTTC. Full variable domain (missing parts from reference TRBV5-1 and TRBJ2-5): KAGVTQTPRYLIKTRGQQVTLSCSPISGHRSVSWYQQTPGQGLQFLFEYFSETQRNKGNFPGRFSGRQFSNSRSEMNVSTLELGDSALYLCASSYMGGVWETQYFGPGTRLLVL.

With regard to this clone: Additional DNA sequences in this sample encode the identical CDR3. This chain joins TRBV28 and TRBJ1-2, with no clear D. The CDR3 spans 14 residues. CDR1 and CDR2 from the germline V gene are MDHEN and SYDVKM. V lost 1 base and J 4 bases, leaving 10 bases between the germline ends. CDR3 sequence reads: CASSLSPGRYGYTF. The CDR3 nucleotides read TGTGCCAGCAGTTTATCGCCAGGTCGCTATGGCTACACCTTC.

J is TRBJ2-2 and V is TRBV5-1; no clear D gene. This CDR3 spans 16 amino acids. CDR1 and CDR2 (germline): SGHRS, YFSETQ. V lost 5 bases, J lost 0 bases, and 14 bases lay in between. The CDR3 region is CASSLQVFPNTGELFF. The CDR3 region has the DNA TGCGCCAGCAGTCTCCAGGTTTTCCCGAACACCGGGGAGCTGTTTTTT.

V usage is TRBV7-9 and J usage is TRBJ2-5; the D gene is possibly TRBD1 (6 bases). The CDR3 is 15 amino acids. The germline V gene encodes CDR1 SEHNR and CDR2 FQNEAQ (reference sequence). The ends were cut back, 1 base at V and 2 bases at J, with 11 bases in the middle. The CDR3 protein is CASSLGAGVQETQYF. In DNA, the CDR3 is TGTGCCAGCAGCTTAGGGGCAGGGGTACAAGAGACCCAGTACTTC.

The chain links TRBV6-1 to TRBJ1-5; TRBD1 might be the D (6 bases). Looked up from germline, CDR1 is MNHNS and CDR2 is SASEGT. The V and J ends lost 4 bases and 6 bases respectively, with 16 bases between them. The CDR3 contains 15 residues. The CDR3 region is CASSAPGASGQPQHF. The CDR3 nucleotides are TGTGCCAGCAGTGCTCCGGGGGCGTCGGGTCAGCCCCAGCATTTT.

CDR3 sequence reads: CASSWGQAGEGGYTF. In DNA form, the CDR3 reads TGTGCCAGCAGTTGGGGACAGGCTGGGGAGGGAGGCTACACCTTC. The chain couples TRBV6-5 to TRBJ1-2, with TRBD1 identical over 8 bases. The length of the CDR3 is 15 residues. V trimming: 4 bases; J trimming: 8 bases; junction bases outside the gene matches: 12. The germline V gene has CDR1 MNHEY and CDR2 SVGAGI.

The CDR3 sequence: CASSLWGGSNQPQHF. DNA of the CDR3: TGTGCCAGCAGCTTATGGGGAGGCAGCAATCAGCCCCAGCATTTT. The chain combines TRBV7-2 with TRBJ1-5; D remains unclear. Germline V gene sequence: CDR1 SGHTA, CDR2 FQGNSA. The V gene lost 2 bases and the J gene lost 1 base, with 9 bases spanning the gap. CDR3 size: 15 residues.